Each of the 22 T cell receptor beta chains below was sequenced from the same sample in a study of cytomegalovirus exposure and HLA in healthy donors. The PCR had 60 Vbeta and 13 Jbeta primers. TCRdb keeps only in-frame clones here, not all; method: immunoSEQ multiplex PCR. The table has 150,000 to 200,000 clones, around 79% seen once. The sample was PBMCs. These TCRs come from a man over 45 in good health and CMV-seropositive.

This sequence joins TRBV15 and TRBJ1-4; D unresolved. V was pared by 0 bases and J by 7 bases, with 12 bases between. The CDR3 runs 15 residues. Germline CDR1 reads LNHNV; CDR2 reads YYDKDF (reference sequence). This chain's CDR3 is CATSRDHLRSEKLFF. CDR3 sequence (DNA): TGTGCCACCAGCAGAGATCATCTTCGCAGTGAAAAACTGTTTTTT.

This chain joins TRBV6-1 and TRBJ2-3, with 10 bases lining up with TRBD1. From germline, CDR1 is MNHNS and CDR2 SASEGT. CDR3 length equals 16 residues. After removal of 2 bases from V and 3 bases from J, the junction contained 5 bases not matched to a gene. In DNA form, the CDR3 reads TGTGCCAGCAGTGAAAGGGGACAGGGGAAAACAGATACGCAGTATTTT. Amino acid sequence: CASSERGQGKTDTQYF.

The V call is TRBV7-2, the J call TRBJ2-2; 10 nucleotides agree with TRBD2. Losses at the gene ends were 3 bases for V and 4 bases for J; bases not matched to a gene: 8. Germline V lookup: CDR1 SGHTA, CDR2 FQGNSA. The CDR3 runs to 17 residues. The CDR3 sequence is CASSFSGKRGGTGELFF. CDR3 nucleotide sequence: TGTGCCAGCAGCTTCTCTGGAAAGCGGGGGGGCACCGGGGAGCTGTTTTTT.

This clone was observed once. The chain combines TRBV14 with TRBJ1-3; D is ambiguous. There are 17 residues in the CDR3. V was shortened by 1 base and J by 3 bases, with 16 bases between the two germline ends. Germline CDR1 SGHDN, CDR2 FVKESK. In nucleotides, the CDR3 is TGTGCCAGCAGCCAAGTTCTAGACGGAAAGATTGGAAACACCATATATTTT. Protein product: CASSQVLDGKIGNTIYF. The whole variable domain, filled in from reference TRBV14 and TRBJ1-3, reads EAGVTQFPSHSVIEKGQTVTLRCDPISGHDNLYWYRRVMGKEIKFLLHFVKESKQDESGMPNNRFLAERTGGTYSTLKVQPAELEDSGVYFCASSQVLDGKIGNTIYFGEGSWLTVV.

The CDR3 sequence is CASSQDQGVSSGANVLTF. DNA of the CDR3: TGTGCCAGCAGCCAAGATCAGGGGGTTTCCTCTGGGGCCAACGTCCTGACTTTC. This chain connects TRBV4-2 to TRBJ2-6, with 7 bases aligning to TRBD1. The CDR3 loop spans 18 amino acids. V dropped 0 bases and J dropped 0; count of bases not matched to a gene: 5. CDR1 and CDR2 (germline): LGHNA, YNFKEQ.

This clone was observed a single time. The same CDR3 is also encoded by other DNA sequences in this sample. This chain uses TRBV6-5 with TRBJ2-3; 11 nucleotides line up with TRBD2. Germline values: CDR1 MNHEY, CDR2 SVGAGI. V dropped 2 bases and J dropped 2; count of bases not matched to a gene: 3. The CDR3 covers 16 residues. The CDR3 DNA sequence: TGTGCCAGCAGTTACACTAGCGGGGGCATCACAGATACGCAGTATTTT. This encodes CASSYTSGGITDTQYF.

The chain links TRBV14 to TRBJ2-2; D gene uncertain. The V gene's germline CDR1 is SGHDN and CDR2 FVKESK. V was cut by 2 bases and J by 7 bases, with 8 bases left in between. This CDR3 region has 13 residues. CDR3 amino acids: CASSQFGIGELFF. In DNA, the CDR3 is TGTGCCAGCAGCCAATTTGGCATCGGGGAGCTGTTTTTT.

This clone was seen more than once but under ten times. The chain employs TRBV5-6 and TRBJ2-5; possibly TRBD2 for D (7 bases). Germline CDR1 is SGHDT and CDR2 is YYEEEE. V lost 4 bases, J lost 2 bases, and 18 bases lay in between. The CDR3 contains 16 residues. CDR3 protein: CASSPLTGRVQETQYF. The CDR3 DNA follows: TGTGCCAGCAGCCCCCTTACAGGGAGGGTACAAGAGACCCAGTACTTC.

This rearrangement joins TRBV12-1 to TRBJ2-1; no check of the table's D call, TRBD1, against the DNA was made. TRBV12-1 is labeled a pseudogene. The CDR3 spans 17 residues. The CDR3, as DNA: TGTGCCAGCAGCTTTGCGCTCAGACAGGGGGTTTTCAATGAGCAGTTCTTC. Residues: CASSFALRQGVFNEQFF.

This rearrangement joins TRBV28 to TRBJ2-7; unclear D gene. Trimming took 6 bases from V and 4 from J, leaving 13 bases between them. The germline CDR1 and CDR2 sequences are MDHEN and SYDVKM. The length of the CDR3 is 13 residues. CDR3 region: CASRSNSLYEQYF. The CDR3 region has the DNA TGTGCCAGCAGATCCAACAGCTTGTACGAGCAGTACTTC.

V and J are TRBV4-1 and TRBJ2-3, with 10 bases identical to TRBD1. The CDR3 sequence is 14 residues long. The trim removed 1 base at V and 6 bases at J, leaving 1 base unmatched. Germline CDR1 is MGHRA and CDR2 is YSYEKL. The CDR3 DNA follows: TGCGCCAGCAGCCAAGGGACAGGGGGGGATACGCAGTATTTT. Translating it yields CASSQGTGGDTQYF.

The chain carries TRBV5-6 and TRBJ2-2, with a possible D match to TRBD1 (6 bases). Per the germline V gene, CDR1 is SGHDT and CDR2 is YYEEEE. The V and J ends lost 4 bases and 5 bases respectively, with 9 bases between them. The CDR3 length is 13 residues. CDR3 coding DNA: TGTGCCAGCAGCGTTGGACAGACCGGGGAGCTGTTTTTT. Translated, it gives CASSVGQTGELFF. Full variable domain (rest looked up from reference TRBV5-6 and TRBJ2-2): DAGVTQSPTHLIKTRGQQVTLRCSPKSGHDTVSWYQQALGQGPQFIFQYYEEEERQRGNFPDRFSGHQFPNYSSELNVNALLLGDSALYLCASSVGQTGELFFGEGSRLTVL.

In its sample, this clone was seen once. The rearrangement uses TRBV15 and TRBJ1-5; no firm D call. Trimming pared 3 bases from V and 3 bases from J, leaving 6 bases between. Germline loops: CDR1 LNHNV, CDR2 YYDKDF (reference sequence). This CDR3 comprises 13 residues. The CDR3 DNA reads as TGTGCCACCAGCAGGGGCCCCAATCAGCCCCAGCATTTT. Protein product: CATSRGPNQPQHF.

Here the CDR3 reads CASSVVIGRGQGDYGYTF. CDR3 DNA sequence: TGTGCCAGCAGCGTAGTAATCGGGAGGGGGCAAGGGGACTATGGCTACACCTTC. V and J are TRBV9 and TRBJ1-2, with 7 bases fitting TRBD1. Germline-derived CDR1 and CDR2 are SGDLS and YYNGEE. The V gene end was trimmed by 0 bases and the J gene end by 3 bases; junction bases not matched to a gene: 14. The CDR3 spans 18 residues.

This chain joins TRBV30 and TRBJ2-2; TRBD1 matches 9 bases. CDR3 size: 14 residues. Germline CDR1 and CDR2: GTSNPN and SVGIG (reference sequence). Trimming cost V 4 bases and J 9 bases; bases outside gene matches: 9. This chain's CDR3 is CAWKLGTGIRELFF. In nucleotides, the CDR3 is TGTGCCTGGAAATTGGGGACAGGGATTCGGGAGCTGTTTTTT.

A few counts support this clone. J is TRBJ2-2 and V is TRBV25-1, with D tentatively TRBD2 (6 bases). This CDR3 spans 14 amino acids. The germline V gene has CDR1 MGHDK and CDR2 SYGVNS. The ends were cut back, 4 bases at V and 7 bases at J, with 13 bases in the middle. CDR3 sequence: CASSVMGGSGELFF. CDR3 nucleotide sequence: TGTGCCAGCAGTGTTATGGGGGGAAGCGGGGAGCTGTTTTTT.

The chain couples TRBV4-2 to TRBJ2-7; D might be TRBD2 (5 bases). Germline V CDR1 and CDR2: LGHNA, YNFKEQ. The CDR3 length is 15 residues. V was clipped by 1 base and J by 4 bases, with 14 bases between them. CDR3 coding DNA: TGTGCCAGCAGCCAAGGCGGAACCCCGGGGTACGAGCAGTACTTC. Translating it yields CASSQGGTPGYEQYF.

V gene TRBV15 combines with J gene TRBJ2-2; tentative D call: TRBD1 (6 bases). The CDR3 extends over 16 amino acids. Between the trimmed V and J ends, which lost 2 bases and 0 bases, there was a span of 10 bases. Germline V lookup: CDR1 LNHNV, CDR2 YYDKDF (reference sequence). The CDR3 protein is CATSRRGTPNTGELFF. The CDR3 DNA is TGTGCCACCAGCAGACGAGGGACACCGAACACCGGGGAGCTGTTTTTT. Complete variable domain (other parts from reference TRBV15 and TRBJ2-2): DAMVIQNPRYQVTQFGKPVTLSCSQTLNHNVMYWYQQKSSQAPKLLFHYYDKDFNNEADTPDNFQSRRPNTSFCFLDIRSPGLGDTAMYLCATSRRGTPNTGELFFGEGSRLTVL.

The chain combines TRBV5-8 with TRBJ2-2; 8 positions agree with TRBD1. The CDR3 is 18 residues long. The ends lost 4 bases at V and 4 bases at J; junction bases unmatched: 15. In germline, CDR1 is SGHTS, CDR2 YDEGEE. CDR3 coding DNA: TGTGCCAGCAGCCACCGGGACAGGCTACGTACGAGCACCGGGGAGCTGTTTTTT. This encodes CASSHRDRLRTSTGELFF.

The chain links TRBV6-1 to TRBJ1-4; D is unclear. V was cut by 9 bases and J by 6 bases, with 17 bases left in between. Germline loops: CDR1 MNHNS, CDR2 SASEGT. There are 14 residues in the CDR3. The CDR3, as DNA: TGTGCCAGTACCTTTGAGGGAGGAGATGAAAAACTGTTTTTT. The encoded protein is CASTFEGGDEKLFF.

This clone was observed once. The chain joins TRBV28 to TRBJ1-5; possible D gene TRBD1, 5 bases. CDR3 length: 15 residues. Germline V CDR1 and CDR2: MDHEN, SYDVKM. V lost 2 bases and J 4 bases, leaving 12 bases between the germline ends. CDR3 in DNA: TGTGCCAGCAGTTTACTTCGACAGCTGAATCAGCCCCAGCATTTT. This codes for CASSLLRQLNQPQHF.

The V call is TRBV4-1, the J call TRBJ2-5; no clear D gene. The V gene's germline CDR1 is MGHRA and CDR2 YSYEKL. This CDR3 has 14 amino acids. V lost 0 bases to trimming and J lost 5 bases, with 10 bases between them. The CDR3: CASSQDTGRETQYF. Here the CDR3 DNA reads TGCGCCAGCAGCCAAGATACCGGTCGGGAGACCCAGTACTTC.